One T cell receptor (beta chain) is described in this entry. The junction and the germline gene differ at one end; a read error may be behind it. This entry belongs to a study of blood T cell repertoires in COVID-19. Study-wide background: COVID-19 samples from acute and convalescent phases originated in the United States, Italy and Spain. PBMCs, B-cell-depleted T cells, or T cells provided the cDNA or gDNA that made up the material.

The CDR3 contains 12 residues. The germline gives CDR1 MDHEN, CDR2 SYDVKM. Authors' analysis steps: Estimates of nucleated cell counts were drawn from the amplification of reference gene primers. TCRdb keeps only in-frame clones here, not all; method: immunoSEQ multiplex PCR. The DNA gave D and trimming, while V, J and clone size come from that table. The data contain about 89,000 clones, about 74% of them singletons. The chain is built from TRBV28 and TRBJ2-5; weak D call: TRBD1 (5 bases). The sample consisted of peripheral blood. This clonotype was sampled from a human donor in a cohort sampled during active COVID-19. CDR3 DNA: TGTGCCAGCAGCCGACAGCAAGGGACCCAGTACTTC. The encoded protein is CASSRQQGTQYF.